The clone carrying this TCR beta chain was found a few times. Its antigen is currently unknown. V lost 4 bases and J lost 5, with 12 bases in between. The CDR3 spans 13 residues. Germline V gene sequence: CDR1 ENHRY, CDR2 SYGVKD. This sample was taken from a study of T cells after yellow fever vaccination. Study results and caveats: Among all clonotypes, a small share was observed in both CD4 and CD8 compartments.

TCRdb fed the 5' RACE reads into MiXCR, producing one record per CDR3 protein. The sample contains approximately 120,000 distinct CDR3 sequences, almost 9% of which appear only once. The specimen comprised CD8+ T cells sorted from PBMCs, sampled on the day of the yellow fever booster vaccination. The chain combines TRBV10-3 with TRBJ2-7; D not certain. The sequence came from a man younger than 30 who received the YFV17D yellow fever vaccine. The CDR3 nucleotides read TGTGCCATCAGTGTCGGCAGGTCTCACGAGCAGTACGTC. This translates into CAISVGRSHEQYV.